Shown below are 29 T cell receptor beta chains from a single sample sequenced in a study of T cell responses to AZD1222 COVID-19 vaccine. TCRdb keeps only in-frame clones here, not all; method: immunoSEQ multiplex PCR. The sample has approximately 140,000 clones; more than 85% are singletons. The sample in question was peripheral blood, obtained on day 0 of AZD1222 vaccination. Receptors were obtained from an adult in good health.

This chain joins TRBV6-6 and TRBJ1-6; 7 nucleotides agree with TRBD1. This CDR3 has 18 amino acids. V lost 5 bases, J lost 0 bases, and 10 bases stayed unmatched. Germline CDR1 MNHNY, CDR2 SVGAGI (reference sequence). Here the CDR3 DNA reads TGTGCCAGCAGTCCACAGGGGCCGCAGAGCTCCTATAATTCACCCCTCCACTTT. This translates into CASSPQGPQSSYNSPLHF.

The chain employs TRBV19 and TRBJ1-5; unclear D gene. Trimming shortened V by 0 bases and J by 7 bases, and 4 bases separated the two germline ends. The CDR3 has 12 amino acids. CDR1 and CDR2 (germline): LNHDA, SQIVND (reference sequence). The CDR3 loop reads CASSIDRQPQHF. CDR3 DNA: TGTGCCAGTAGTATAGATCGGCAGCCCCAGCATTTT.

J is TRBJ1-1 and V is TRBV5-1; 9 nucleotides match TRBD1. There are 14 residues in the CDR3. The germline V gene has CDR1 SGHRS and CDR2 YFSETQ. Losses at the gene ends were 5 bases for V and 11 bases for J; bases not matched to a gene: 13. CDR3 in DNA: TGCGCCAGCAGTTTCCAGGGACAGGGTATGGACGCTTTCTTT. Translated, it gives CASSFQGQGMDAFF.

The chain recombines TRBV27 with TRBJ2-3; D gene ambiguous. Per germline, CDR1 MNHEY and CDR2 SMNVEV (reference sequence). Trimming shortened V by 5 bases and J by 2 bases, and 2 bases separated the two germline ends. There are 11 residues in the CDR3. The CDR3 coding sequence is TGTGCCAGCAGTAACACAGATACGCAGTATTTT. This gives the protein CASSNTDTQYF.

The J gene is TRBJ2-7, the V gene TRBV5-6, with TRBD1 matching 12 bases. V shed 3 bases, J shed 7 bases, and the junction held 11 bases outside the gene matches. Germline V gene lookup returns CDR1 SGHDT and CDR2 YYEEEE. This CDR3 contains 16 residues. The CDR3 loop reads CASSYRRDRGLSEQYF. The DNA for the CDR3 is TGTGCCAGCAGCTACCGCCGGGACAGGGGGCTGTCTGAGCAGTACTTC.

The sample holds one count of this clone. The V gene is TRBV27, the J gene TRBJ1-3; maybe TRBD1 (6 bases). The V and J ends lost 3 bases and 0 bases respectively, with 6 bases between them. This CDR3 is built from 14 residues. Germline V gives CDR1 MNHEY, CDR2 SMNVEV (reference sequence). The CDR3 coding sequence is TGTGCCAGCAGTTTCAGGGGCTCTGGAAACACCATATATTTT. Translating it yields CASSFRGSGNTIYF.

The gene calls are TRBV4-2 and TRBJ2-1; tentatively, D is TRBD1 (6 bases). Between the trimmed V and J ends, which lost 4 bases and 3 bases, there was a span of 19 bases. The CDR3 extends over 17 amino acids. CDR1 and CDR2 (germline): LGHNA, YNFKEQ. The CDR3 DNA reads as TGTGCCAGCAGCCTCTCTTTGGGGGCGACCTTCTACAATGAGCAGTTCTTC. As protein: CASSLSLGATFYNEQFF.

This clone was seen a handful of times. Its ends do not fully match the called genes, so a read error is possible. V gene TRBV10-3 combines with J gene TRBJ1-2, with a weak D call TRBD1 (6 bases). This CDR3 has 15 amino acids. CDR1 and CDR2 (germline): ENHRY, SYGVKD. CDR3 region: CAISESGTRPDGYTF. CDR3 bases: TGTGCCATCAGCGAGTCCGGGACACGGCCGGATGGCTACACCTTC.

The CDR3 sequence: CASSKDRANQPQHF. The CDR3, as DNA: TGTGCCAGCAGCAAAGACAGAGCGAATCAGCCCCAGCATTTT. The chain couples TRBV21-1 to TRBJ1-5. TRBV21-1 is labeled a pseudogene. The CDR3 sequence is 14 residues long.

This clone has only one observation. The rearrangement joins TRBV27 to TRBJ2-5; 8 nucleotides line up with TRBD2. This CDR3 has 14 amino acids. V was pared by 7 bases and J by 3 bases, with 7 bases of the junction left unmatched. Germline V gene lookup returns CDR1 MNHEY and CDR2 SMNVEV (reference sequence). CDR3 region: CASIGAGAKETQYF. The CDR3 nucleotides read TGTGCCAGCATTGGAGCGGGAGCAAAAGAGACCCAGTACTTC.

By sample fraction, this clone is medium-sized. The chain recombines TRBV2 with TRBJ2-3; 7 bases map to TRBD1. V lost 8 bases to trimming and J lost 2 bases; unmatched junction nucleotides: 7. The CDR3 is made up of 14 amino acids. Germline values: CDR1 SNHLY, CDR2 FYNNEI. For the CDR3, the DNA is TGTGCCAGCGGACGGACAGGTTCCACAGATACGCAGTATTTT. Translated, it gives CASGRTGSTDTQYF.

The V call is TRBV6-5, the J call TRBJ2-6; no clear D. From germline, CDR1 is MNHEY and CDR2 SVGAGI. V lost 4 bases to trimming and J lost 0 bases, with 7 bases between them. The CDR3 sequence is 15 residues long. The DNA of the CDR3 is TGTGCCAGCAGTTTAGCCCCCTCTGGGGCCAACGTCCTGACTTTC. Amino acid sequence: CASSLAPSGANVLTF.

The rearrangement joins TRBV30 to TRBJ2-7; 10 bases line up with TRBD1. Germline V gene sequence: CDR1 GTSNPN, CDR2 SVGIG (reference sequence). This CDR3 spans 13 amino acids. The ends lost 1 base at V and 10 bases at J; junction bases unmatched: 7. This CDR3 reads CAWSGQGASFQYF. DNA for the CDR3: TGTGCCTGGAGTGGACAGGGGGCTAGTTTCCAGTACTTC.

In the case of this clone: The junction differs from germline at one of its ends, possibly a read error. The V and J genes are TRBV30 and TRBJ2-1, with 12 bases matching TRBD2. The germline V gene has CDR1 GTSNPN and CDR2 SVGIG (reference sequence). The CDR3 runs 14 residues. The CDR3, as DNA: TGCGCCTGGAGTCAGACTAGCGGGAGACATGAGCAGTTCTTC. This encodes CAWSQTSGRHEQFF. Full variable domain (remainder filled in from reference TRBV30 and TRBJ2-1): SQTIHQWPATLVQPVGSPLSLECTVEGTSNPNLYWYRQAAGRGLQLLFYSVGIGQISSEVPQNLSASRPQDRQFILSSKKLLLSDSGFYLCAWSQTSGRHEQFFGPGTRLTVL.

The chain has TRBV5-1 and TRBJ1-2; no definite D call. Germline CDR1 SGHRS, CDR2 YFSETQ. The CDR3 totals 15 residues. Trimming left V 0 bases short and J 2 bases short, with 11 bases between. CDR3: CASSLASGLNYGYTF. The CDR3 region has the DNA TGCGCCAGCAGCTTGGCTTCGGGGTTAAACTATGGCTACACCTTC.

The chain couples TRBV25-1 to TRBJ1-1; D ambiguous. The ends were cut back, 1 base at V and 3 bases at J, with 9 bases in the middle. The germline V gene has CDR1 MGHDK and CDR2 SYGVNS. This CDR3 has 14 residues. For the CDR3, the DNA is TGTGCCAGCAGTGAATTCCGGGCGGACACTGAAGCTTTCTTT. The encoded protein is CASSEFRADTEAFF.

The rearrangement uses TRBV5-1 and TRBJ2-5; TRBD2 is a possible D gene (5 bases). CDR3 length: 15 residues. Germline CDR1 reads SGHRS; CDR2 reads YFSETQ. Trimming stripped 0 bases from V and 1 base from J, with 10 bases between. The CDR3 is CASSLVPGTQETQYF. As DNA, the CDR3 is TGCGCCAGCAGCTTGGTACCGGGAACCCAAGAGACCCAGTACTTC.

The rearrangement links TRBV19 to TRBJ2-7; D might be TRBD1 or TRBD2, each matching 5 bases. This CDR3 region has 14 residues. Trimming pared 4 bases from V and 4 bases from J, leaving 14 bases between. Germline CDR1 LNHDA, CDR2 SQIVND (reference sequence). Written as DNA, the CDR3 is TGTGCCAGTAGTACCAGCTGGGGGATGTACGAGCAGTACTTC. Amino acids: CASSTSWGMYEQYF.

The chain uses TRBV4-2 and TRBJ1-4, with D possibly being TRBD1 (6 bases). CDR1 is LGHNA, CDR2 YNFKEQ, per germline. V was trimmed by 0 bases and J by 8 bases, leaving 19 bases between them. This CDR3 is built from 17 residues. CDR3 residues: CASSQDRRVQGIEKLFF. CDR3 in DNA: TGTGCCAGCAGCCAAGATAGGCGGGTCCAGGGGATCGAAAAACTGTTTTTT.

The rearrangement links TRBV6-1 to TRBJ2-5, with D uncertain. Germline loops: CDR1 MNHNS, CDR2 SASEGT. Trimming stripped 2 bases from V and 4 bases from J, with 8 bases between. The CDR3 is 13 residues long. CDR3 sequence (DNA): TGTGCCAGCAGTGAACTAGGCGGAGAGACCCAGTACTTC. Protein sequence: CASSELGGETQYF.

This chain connects TRBV29-1 to TRBJ1-3, with D perhaps TRBD1 (5 bases). The V gene's germline CDR1 is SQVTM and CDR2 ANQGSEA. V was clipped by 3 bases and J by 0 bases, with 6 bases between them. The CDR3 length is 13 residues. For the CDR3, the DNA is TGCAGCGTTGATGGGGGCTCTGGAAACACCATATATTTT. Translated: CSVDGGSGNTIYF.

V and J are TRBV19 and TRBJ2-3; 11 bases align to TRBD2. Germline V gene data show CDR1 as LNHDA and CDR2 as SQIVND (reference sequence). J lost 6 bases, V lost 3 bases, and 8 bases had no gene match. The CDR3 consists of 16 residues. This CDR3 reads CASSMVAGGLRDTQYF. DNA for the CDR3: TGTGCCAGTAGTATGGTAGCGGGAGGGCTCCGGGATACGCAGTATTTT.

The CDR3 nucleotides are TGTGCCAGCAGCAAGGTTCTGGATAACTATGGCTACACCTTC. As protein: CASSKVLDNYGYTF. The chain couples TRBV6-5 to TRBJ1-2; D is ambiguous. V lost 6 bases, J lost 1 base, and 12 bases lay in between. Germline loops: CDR1 MNHEY, CDR2 SVGAGI. The CDR3 length is 14 residues.

V and J are TRBV25-1 and TRBJ2-7, with D uncertain. The CDR3 sequence is 13 residues long. Germline CDR1 MGHDK, CDR2 SYGVNS. The V gene lost 6 bases and the J gene lost 5 bases, with 14 bases spanning the gap. The CDR3 region has the DNA TGTGCCAGCAGACTCCAGACAAGAAACGAGCAGTACTTC. It specifies CASRLQTRNEQYF.

The V gene is TRBV4-2, the J gene TRBJ2-7; the match to TRBD1 covers 8 bases. V shed 1 base, J shed 0 bases, and the junction held 5 bases outside the gene matches. This CDR3 has 16 amino acids. Germline V CDR1 and CDR2: LGHNA, YNFKEQ. CDR3 bases: TGTGCCAGCAGCCAAGTTTGGGACAGGAGCTCCTACGAGCAGTACTTC. It translates to CASSQVWDRSSYEQYF.

The V gene is TRBV10-3, the J gene TRBJ2-5; 7 nucleotides align to TRBD1. The CDR3 runs to 15 residues. Losses at the gene ends were 6 bases for V and 2 bases for J; bases not matched to a gene: 9. Per germline, CDR1 ENHRY and CDR2 SYGVKD. The CDR3 bases are TGTGCCATCAGCACCGGGACAGCAGGACAAGAGACCCAGTACTTC. It yields the protein CAISTGTAGQETQYF.

The rearrangement uses TRBV5-4 and TRBJ2-2, with 10 bases aligning to TRBD2. This CDR3 is built from 14 residues. Germline assignment: CDR1 SGHNT and CDR2 YYREEE (reference sequence). The ends lost 4 bases at V and 6 bases at J; junction bases unmatched: 3. CDR3 coding DNA: TGTGCCAGCAGCGAGGGACTAGCGTCCGGGGAGCTGTTTTTT. It encodes CASSEGLASGELFF.

The J gene is TRBJ1-2, the V gene TRBV4-3, with unresolved D. Germline values: CDR1 LGHNA, CDR2 YSLEER. Trimming shortened V by 0 bases and J by 2 bases, and 16 bases separated the two germline ends. This CDR3 contains 17 residues. Written as DNA, the CDR3 is TGCGCCAGCAGCCAAGAAGTCAGGCCGGGCTGGAACTATGGCTACACCTTC. This translates into CASSQEVRPGWNYGYTF.

The chain carries TRBV4-1 and TRBJ1-1; D gene ambiguous. This CDR3 comprises 14 residues. Trimming removed 1 base from V and 10 bases from J, with 16 bases in between. Per germline, CDR1 MGHRA and CDR2 YSYEKL. DNA for the CDR3: TGCGCCAGCAGCCAAGTGGTTTTGGAAGGGATAGCTTTCTTT. Residues: CASSQVVLEGIAFF.